This T cell receptor (beta chain) came from a study of OX40 agonist ivuxolimab in advanced cancers. Study-wide background: Patients were dosed with the agonistic anti-OX40 (CD134) antibody ivuxolimab. Three dose-escalation patients had partial responses: one with hepatocellular carcinoma and two with cutaneous melanoma. Findings and caveats of the study: Relative to CD4+ cells, CD8+ T cells on average had more expanded clones.

Trimming took 2 bases from V and 4 from J, leaving 15 bases between them. From germline, CDR1 is SGHRS and CDR2 YFSETQ. The CDR3 is made up of 15 amino acids. About this clone: Antigen: not known.

Patients with autoimmune history or systemic immunosuppression were excluded. Clones were sequenced by immunoSEQ multiplex PCR, and TCRdb holds only the in-frame ones, with some missing. This sample yields 45,000 to 55,000 clones, of which 75% to 85% are seen a single time; 1.2% belongs to the top ten. The rearrangement joins TRBV5-1 to TRBJ1-2; D perhaps matches TRBD1 (6 bases). Here the sequenced sample was CD4+ or CD8+ T cells sorted from blood, taken in a trial of the OX40 agonist ivuxolimab. The origin of this receptor is an adult with an advanced solid tumor such as melanoma, head and neck, liver or kidney cancer. This CDR3 reads CASSLGPGESYGYTF. The CDR3 DNA sequence: TGCGCCAGCAGCTTAGGGCCAGGGGAATCCTATGGCTACACCTTC.